Only a few counts were recorded for the clone carrying this T cell receptor beta chain. Its cognate antigen is unknown. Despite likely unrecorded immune exposures, the donors were nominally healthy at the time of sampling. The record originates from a study of cytomegalovirus exposure and HLA in healthy donors. Study conclusions and caveats: Both high specificity and high sensitivity reportedly marked the classifier's diagnosis of cytomegalovirus status. In a later analysis, donors in an Asian-associated ancestry cluster reportedly had fewer N-insertions in productive TCRs than the cohort mean.

Primers included in the PCR were 60 Vbeta and 13 Jbeta primers. Libraries were prepared by immunoSEQ multiplex PCR; TCRdb keeps only in-frame clonotypes and omits some of them. Of 150,000 to 200,000 clones listed, more than 65% were seen once; the top ten hold around 5.9%. Germline V gene lookup returns CDR1 SGHDT and CDR2 YYEEEE. V lost 5 bases, J lost 2 bases, and 7 bases stayed unmatched. The CDR3 is made up of 17 amino acids. Sequenced input: PBMCs. This sequence was found in a woman aged 25 to 45 in good health and CMV-seropositive. The V and J genes are TRBV5-6 and TRBJ2-2; 12 bases line up with TRBD2. The CDR3 protein is CASRPLAGGQNTGELFF. CDR3 nucleotide sequence: TGTGCCAGCAGGCCTCTAGCGGGGGGGCAAAACACCGGGGAGCTGTTTTTT.